The 9 T cell receptor beta chains reported below all come from one sample, sequenced in a study of blood T cell repertoires in COVID-19. Method: immunoSEQ multiplex PCR; TCRdb's copy keeps in-frame clones and lacks some. This table holds 45,000 to 50,000 clones, 83% found once. Sequenced: peripheral blood. These receptors were taken from a man older than 75 in a cohort sampled during active COVID-19.

This chain joins TRBV5-1 and TRBJ1-2; D gene ambiguous. This CDR3 is built from 14 residues. CDR1 SGHRS and CDR2 YFSETQ come from the germline V gene. Trimming cost V 0 bases and J 4 bases, with 10 bases left between them. The CDR3 DNA reads as TGCGCCAGCAGCTTGGTGCCGGGGTCCTATGGCTACACCTTC. This codes for CASSLVPGSYGYTF.

This clone was picked up one time. This chain links TRBV11-2 with TRBJ2-7; 9 nucleotides agree with TRBD1. The CDR3 is 15 amino acids. CDR1 and CDR2 from the germline V gene are SGHAT and FQNNGV. With V trimmed by 1 base and J by 3 bases, 4 bases remained unmatched. The CDR3 nucleotides read TGTGCCAGCAGCTTAGTTGGACAGGGGTACTACGAGCAGTACTTC. It translates to CASSLVGQGYYEQYF. Filled out from reference TRBV11-2 and TRBJ2-7, the complete variable domain reads EAGVAQSPRYKIIEKRQSVAFWCNPISGHATLYWYQQILGQGPKLLIQFQNNGVVDDSQLPKDRFSAERLKGVDSTLKIQPAKLEDSAVYLCASSLVGQGYYEQYFGPGTRLTVT.

This chain connects TRBV5-1 to TRBJ1-6; unclear D gene. Germline V gene lookup returns CDR1 SGHRS and CDR2 YFSETQ. This CDR3 spans 16 amino acids. V was trimmed by 0 bases and J by 6 bases, leaving 13 bases between them. CDR3 region: CASSLENPGSNSPLHF. The CDR3 coding sequence is TGCGCCAGCAGCTTGGAAAACCCGGGATCTAATTCACCCCTCCACTTT.

V and J are TRBV6-5 and TRBJ1-2, with 9 bases fitting TRBD1. V lost 6 bases and J lost 8; bases outside the gene matches: 13. CDR3 length equals 15 residues. Germline V gene sequence: CDR1 MNHEY, CDR2 SVGAGI. DNA for the CDR3: TGTGCCAGCAGAAACCCGACAGGGGGGATATCAGGCTACACCTTC. Encoded protein: CASRNPTGGISGYTF.

V and J are TRBV27 and TRBJ2-7, with 9 positions matching TRBD2. J was trimmed by 10 bases and V by 4 bases; bases with no gene match: 11. CDR3 length: 14 amino acids. Germline V CDR1 and CDR2: MNHEY, SMNVEV (reference sequence). CDR3 protein: CASSSSGVSGSQYF. The CDR3 DNA is TGTGCCAGCAGTTCATCAGGGGTTAGCGGGAGCCAGTACTTC.

This chain joins TRBV27 and TRBJ1-5; possible D gene TRBD1, 5 bases. This CDR3 has 15 amino acids. Germline V gives CDR1 MNHEY, CDR2 SMNVEV (reference sequence). With 4 bases removed from V and 0 bases from J, the gap between germline ends came to 10 bases. CDR3 sequence: CASSYRGNSNQPQHF. CDR3 in DNA: TGTGCCAGCAGTTACCGGGGGAATAGCAATCAGCCCCAGCATTTT.

This clone turned up a few times. The rearrangement joins TRBV7-9 to TRBJ1-3; D unresolved. Germline V CDR1 and CDR2: SEHNR, FQNEAQ (reference sequence). The CDR3 length is 16 residues. Trimming took 5 bases from V and 0 from J, leaving 14 bases between them. The CDR3 nucleotides read TGTGCCAGCAGCCTACTTGACACGAGCTCTGGAAACACCATATATTTT. The encoded protein is CASSLLDTSSGNTIYF.

The chain has TRBV6-6 and TRBJ2-5; tentatively, D is TRBD2 (6 bases). Trimming stripped 0 bases from V and 4 bases from J, with 12 bases between. The germline V gene has CDR1 MNHNY and CDR2 SVGAGI (reference sequence). This CDR3 contains 15 residues. The CDR3 coding sequence is TGTGCCAGCAGTTACTCCCCGGGGGAGCGAGAGACCCAGTACTTC. Amino acid sequence: CASSYSPGERETQYF.

The V and J genes are TRBV5-8 and TRBJ1-1, with D possibly being TRBD1 (5 bases). This CDR3 has 13 amino acids. Deletions cut 4 bases from V and 8 bases from J, with 15 bases between. Germline lookup yields CDR1 SGHTS and CDR2 YDEGEE. CDR3 amino acids: CASSLLTALEAFF. The CDR3, as DNA: TGTGCCAGCAGCCTACTGACAGCTTTGGAAGCTTTCTTT.